The T cell receptor beta chain under discussion was sequenced for a study of T cells after yellow fever vaccination. Overall study context: The fractions with low cell numbers were processed using SMART-Seq v4 Ultra Low Input. Regarding the study as a whole: The secondary T-cell response peaked on day 5, not day 15, but was weaker. Re-detected after boosting: most primary clones, 96% of CD4 and around 86% of CD8.

UMIs were added to TCR cDNA along with a universal primer site when it was made by 5'RACE template switching. One entry per CDR3 protein results from TCRdb running MiXCR on the 5' RACE reads. The sample records roughly 250,000 distinct CDR3 sequences, 10% to 15% being singletons. For this clonotype: The antigen remains unidentified.

The CDR3 is 14 amino acids. V was cut by 4 bases and J by 4 bases, with 15 bases left in between. Germline V lookup: CDR1 SGHNT, CDR2 YYREEE (reference sequence). This sequence joins TRBV5-4 and TRBJ2-7; TRBD1 might be the D (7 bases). This specimen was CD4+ T cells sorted from PBMCs, taken 45 days after the yellow fever booster vaccination. The sequence came from a man under 40 who received the YFV17D yellow fever vaccine. Written as DNA, the CDR3 is TGTGCCAGCAGCCTCGACAGGGCGGGGTACGAGCAGTACTTC. Its translation is CASSLDRAGYEQYF.